The 11 T cell receptor beta chains below were found in one sample sequenced in a study of cytomegalovirus exposure and HLA in healthy donors (dated by TCRdb to about 2017). Library generation was performed with the immunoSEQ multiplex PCR assay. For the multiplex PCR, a mixture combining 60 forward primers for TCR Vbeta segments and 13 reverse primers for TCR Jbeta segments was used. TCRdb holds this immuneACCESS table with in-frame rearrangements only. Some clones are missing; in checked studies, unresolved V genes explain under half, and the rest has no known cause. The sample yields under 200,000 clones; approximately 80% were counted once. The top ten clones comprise around 6.7% of the sample. The sequencing sample was made of PBMCs. The origin of the receptors is a woman younger than 45 in good health and CMV-seropositive.

V is TRBV30 and J is TRBJ2-1; 11 bases are a match to TRBD1. Germline V gives CDR1 GTSNPN, CDR2 SVGIG (reference sequence). With 3 bases clipped from V and 8 bases from J, the junction kept 12 bases outside the gene matches. The CDR3 spans 16 residues. DNA for the CDR3: TGTGCCTGGAGGGCCGGGACAGGGGGGACGTGGGATGAGCAGTTCTTC. Residues: CAWRAGTGGTWDEQFF.

The chain couples TRBV7-9 to TRBJ2-5; 8 nucleotides line up with TRBD2. Germline V CDR1 and CDR2: SEHNR, FQNEAQ (reference sequence). The CDR3 is 15 residues long. The trim removed 3 bases at V and 1 base at J, leaving 4 bases unmatched. The CDR3 DNA follows: TGTGCCAGCAGCTTCATCGCGGGGGGCCAAGAGACCCAGTACTTC. Translation gives CASSFIAGGQETQYF.

The rearrangement uses TRBV5-1 and TRBJ1-1, with D unclear. Germline V gene lookup returns CDR1 SGHRS and CDR2 YFSETQ. Trimming pared 3 bases from V and 5 bases from J, leaving 8 bases between. CDR3 length: 12 residues. The chain's CDR3 is CASSSSETEAFF. The CDR3 DNA sequence: TGCGCCAGCAGCTCCTCGGAGACTGAAGCTTTCTTT.

This clone has just a few counts. The rearrangement links TRBV15 to TRBJ2-5; D might be TRBD1 (5 bases). Deletions cut 1 base from V and 7 bases from J, with 10 bases between. This CDR3 is 13 amino acids long. Germline-derived CDR1 and CDR2 are LNHNV and YYDKDF (reference sequence). The CDR3 protein is CATSRAGQRTQYF. In DNA, the CDR3 is TGTGCCACCAGCAGAGCCGGACAACGGACCCAGTACTTC.

The chain links TRBV15 to TRBJ1-1, with unresolved D. The length of the CDR3 is 14 residues. Per the germline V gene, CDR1 is LNHNV and CDR2 is YYDKDF (reference sequence). V lost 1 base, J lost 2 bases, and 8 bases lay in between. CDR3 protein: CATSRVTFNTEAFF. Here the CDR3 DNA reads TGTGCCACCAGCAGAGTAACTTTTAACACTGAAGCTTTCTTT.

This chain links TRBV5-5 with TRBJ2-7; D remains ambiguous. CDR3 length: 12 amino acids. Trimming took off 0 bases at V and 12 bases at J, with 13 bases between the two ends. Germline V gives CDR1 SGHKS, CDR2 YYEKEE (reference sequence). The CDR3 loop reads CASSLAWANSYF. DNA of the CDR3: TGTGCCAGCAGCTTGGCTTGGGCGAACTCGTACTTC.

This chain connects TRBV28 to TRBJ2-2; D call uncertain. The CDR3 is 15 residues long. The germline gives CDR1 MDHEN, CDR2 SYDVKM. V lost 1 base to trimming and J lost 1 base, with 7 bases between them. CDR3: CASSLYSLNTGELFF. CDR3 DNA sequence: TGTGCCAGCAGTTTATACTCCCTGAACACCGGGGAGCTGTTTTTT.

V and J are TRBV4-2 and TRBJ2-1; 8 bases match TRBD2. Per the germline V gene, CDR1 is LGHNA and CDR2 is YNFKEQ. The CDR3 covers 17 residues. The V and J ends lost 0 bases and 2 bases, in that order; junction bases with no gene match: 6. The CDR3 loop reads CASSQDHGTRTYNEQFF. The CDR3 DNA is TGTGCCAGCAGCCAAGATCACGGGACTAGGACCTACAATGAGCAGTTCTTC.

J is TRBJ1-2 and V is TRBV30; a weak D match, TRBD1 (5 bases). Germline CDR1 is GTSNPN and CDR2 is SVGIG (reference sequence). Trimming pared 3 bases from V and 8 bases from J, leaving 7 bases between. The CDR3 extends over 10 amino acids. CDR3 nucleotides: TGTGCCTGGAGGGGGCAGGGCTACACCTTC. This translates into CAWRGQGYTF.

The rearrangement links TRBV4-3 to TRBJ1-2; no firm D call. Germline V gene data show CDR1 as LGHNA and CDR2 as YSLEER. The CDR3 is 13 residues long. The V and J ends lost 0 bases and 6 bases respectively, with 8 bases between them. The chain's CDR3 is CASSQDRSDGYTF. As DNA, the CDR3 is TGCGCCAGCAGCCAAGATCGTTCAGATGGCTACACCTTC.

The V call is TRBV5-1, the J call TRBJ1-1; 9 nucleotides line up with TRBD1. Germline V gene lookup returns CDR1 SGHRS and CDR2 YFSETQ. V dropped 3 bases and J dropped 2; count of bases not matched to a gene: 2. The CDR3 runs 14 residues. CDR3 coding DNA: TGCGCCAGCAGCTGGGGACAGGGCAACACTGAAGCTTTCTTT. Its protein product is CASSWGQGNTEAFF.